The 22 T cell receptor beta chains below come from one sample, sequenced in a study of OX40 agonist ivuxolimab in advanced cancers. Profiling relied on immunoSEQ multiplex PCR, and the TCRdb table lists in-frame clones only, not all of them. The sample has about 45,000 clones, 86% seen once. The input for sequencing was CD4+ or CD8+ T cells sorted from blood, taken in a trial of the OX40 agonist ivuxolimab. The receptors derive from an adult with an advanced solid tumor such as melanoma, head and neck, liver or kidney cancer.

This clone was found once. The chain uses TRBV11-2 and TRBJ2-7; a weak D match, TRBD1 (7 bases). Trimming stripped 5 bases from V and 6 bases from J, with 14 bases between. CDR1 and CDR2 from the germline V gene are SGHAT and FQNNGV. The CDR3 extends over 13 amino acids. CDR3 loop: CASSLGGGVEQYF. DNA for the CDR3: TGTGCCAGCAGCCTAGGAGGGGGCGTCGAGCAGTACTTC.

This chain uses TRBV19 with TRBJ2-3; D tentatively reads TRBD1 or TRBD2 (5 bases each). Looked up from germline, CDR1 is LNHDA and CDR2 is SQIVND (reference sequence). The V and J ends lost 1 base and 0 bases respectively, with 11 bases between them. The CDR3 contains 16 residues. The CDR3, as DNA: TGTGCCAGTAGTATAGGGACGGGACGTAGCACAGATACGCAGTATTTT. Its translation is CASSIGTGRSTDTQYF. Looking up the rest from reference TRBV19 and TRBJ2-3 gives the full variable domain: DGGITQSPKYLFRKEGQNVTLSCEQNLNHDAMYWYRQDPGQGLRLIYYSQIVNDFQKGDIAEGYSVSREKKESFPLTVTSAQKNPTAFYLCASSIGTGRSTDTQYFGPGTRLTVL.

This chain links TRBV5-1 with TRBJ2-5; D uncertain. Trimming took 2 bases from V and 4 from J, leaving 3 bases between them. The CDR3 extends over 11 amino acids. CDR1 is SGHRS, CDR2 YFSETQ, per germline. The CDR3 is CASSLRETQYF. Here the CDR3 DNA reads TGCGCCAGCAGCTTAAGAGAGACCCAGTACTTC.

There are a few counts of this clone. The CDR3: CASGDTEAFF. CDR3 DNA sequence: TGTGCCAGCGGGGACACTGAAGCTTTCTTT. The chain joins TRBV5-4 to TRBJ1-1; no firm D call. There are 10 residues in the CDR3. V lost 7 bases to trimming and J lost 3 bases, with 4 bases between them. In germline, CDR1 is SGHNT, CDR2 YYREEE (reference sequence).

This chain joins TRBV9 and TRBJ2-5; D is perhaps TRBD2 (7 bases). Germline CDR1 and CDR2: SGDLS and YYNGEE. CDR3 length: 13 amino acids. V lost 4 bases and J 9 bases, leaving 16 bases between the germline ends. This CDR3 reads CASSPEGGRAQYF. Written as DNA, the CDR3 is TGTGCCAGCAGCCCGGAGGGGGGGCGGGCCCAGTACTTC.

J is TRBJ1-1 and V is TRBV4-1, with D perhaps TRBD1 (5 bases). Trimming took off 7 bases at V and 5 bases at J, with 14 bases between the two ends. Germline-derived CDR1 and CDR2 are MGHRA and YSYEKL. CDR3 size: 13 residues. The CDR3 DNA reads TGCGCCAGCACCACACTCCGGGGGACTGAAGCTTTCTTT. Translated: CASTTLRGTEAFF.

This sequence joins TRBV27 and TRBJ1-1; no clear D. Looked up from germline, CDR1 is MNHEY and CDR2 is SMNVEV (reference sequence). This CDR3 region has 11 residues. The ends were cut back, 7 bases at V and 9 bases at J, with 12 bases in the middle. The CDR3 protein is CASTSQTKAFF. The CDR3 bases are TGTGCCAGCACAAGCCAAACAAAAGCTTTCTTT.

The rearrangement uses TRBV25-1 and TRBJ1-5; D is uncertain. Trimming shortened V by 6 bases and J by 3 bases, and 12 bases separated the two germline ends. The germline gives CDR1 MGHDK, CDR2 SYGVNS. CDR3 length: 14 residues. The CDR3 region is CASSSGFDNQPQHF. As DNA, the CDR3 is TGTGCCAGCAGCTCAGGTTTTGACAATCAGCCCCAGCATTTT.

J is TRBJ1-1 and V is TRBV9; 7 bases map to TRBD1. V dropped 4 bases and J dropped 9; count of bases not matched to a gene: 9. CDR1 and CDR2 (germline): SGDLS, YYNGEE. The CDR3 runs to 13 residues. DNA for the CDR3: TGTGCCAGCAGCACCCGGGACAGCTCAAAAGCTTTCTTT. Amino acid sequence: CASSTRDSSKAFF.

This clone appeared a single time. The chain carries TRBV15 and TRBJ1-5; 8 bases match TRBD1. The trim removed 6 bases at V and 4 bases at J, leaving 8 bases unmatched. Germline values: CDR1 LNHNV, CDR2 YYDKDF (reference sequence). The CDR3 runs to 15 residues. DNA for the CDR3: TGTGCCACCAGATCCGGGACAGGCCTTAATCAGCCCCAGCATTTT. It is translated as CATRSGTGLNQPQHF.

CDR3 region: CASSLAGDKGTEAFF. In DNA form, the CDR3 reads TGTGCCAGCAGCTTGGCAGGGGATAAGGGCACTGAAGCTTTCTTT. The J gene is TRBJ1-1, the V gene TRBV5-6, with D tentatively TRBD1 (6 bases). CDR3 size: 15 residues. V dropped 0 bases and J dropped 4 bases, with 13 bases sitting between them. Germline loops: CDR1 SGHDT, CDR2 YYEEEE.

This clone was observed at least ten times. The CDR3 is CASSVAPTDEHHYYNSPLHF. The CDR3 nucleotides are TGTGCCAGCAGCGTAGCGCCGACAGACGAACACCACTATTATAATTCACCCCTCCACTTT. The genes are TRBV9 and TRBJ1-6, with D maybe TRBD1 (5 bases). V dropped 0 bases and J dropped 4 bases, with 23 bases sitting between them. This CDR3 has 20 residues. Germline-derived CDR1 and CDR2 are SGDLS and YYNGEE.

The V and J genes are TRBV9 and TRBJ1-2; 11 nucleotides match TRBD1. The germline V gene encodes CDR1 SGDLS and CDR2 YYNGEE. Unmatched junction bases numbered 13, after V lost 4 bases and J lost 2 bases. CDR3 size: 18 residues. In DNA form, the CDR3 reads TGTGCCAGCAGCCCCCGGACAGGGGGCCTAGAGGCCAACTATGGCTACACCTTC. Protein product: CASSPRTGGLEANYGYTF.

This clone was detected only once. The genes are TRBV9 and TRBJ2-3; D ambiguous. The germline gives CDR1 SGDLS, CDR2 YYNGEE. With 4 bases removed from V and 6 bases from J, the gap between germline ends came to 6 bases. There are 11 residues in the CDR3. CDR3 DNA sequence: TGTGCCAGCAGCCCCGGGGATACGCAGTATTTT. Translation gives CASSPGDTQYF.

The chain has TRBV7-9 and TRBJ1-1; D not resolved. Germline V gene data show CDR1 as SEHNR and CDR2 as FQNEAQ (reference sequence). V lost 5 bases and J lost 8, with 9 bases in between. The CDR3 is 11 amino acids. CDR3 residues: CASSRNLEAFF. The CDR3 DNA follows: TGTGCCAGCAGCAGAAACCTAGAAGCTTTCTTT.

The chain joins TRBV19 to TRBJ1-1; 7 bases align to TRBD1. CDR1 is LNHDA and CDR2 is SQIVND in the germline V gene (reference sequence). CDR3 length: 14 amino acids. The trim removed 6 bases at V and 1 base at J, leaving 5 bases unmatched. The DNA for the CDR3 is TGTGCCAGTAGCATCAGGACAGGGAACACTGAAGCTTTCTTT. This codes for CASSIRTGNTEAFF.

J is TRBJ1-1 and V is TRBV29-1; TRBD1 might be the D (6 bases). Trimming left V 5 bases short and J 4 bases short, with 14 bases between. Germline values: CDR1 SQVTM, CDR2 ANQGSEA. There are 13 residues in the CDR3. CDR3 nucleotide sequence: TGCAGCGTTCGGACAGCAGAGGCCACTGAAGCTTTCTTT. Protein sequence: CSVRTAEATEAFF.

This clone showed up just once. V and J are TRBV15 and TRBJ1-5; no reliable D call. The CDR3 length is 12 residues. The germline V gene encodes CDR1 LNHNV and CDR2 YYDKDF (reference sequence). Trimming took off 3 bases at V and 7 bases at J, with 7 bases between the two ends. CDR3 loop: CATSRAQQPQHF. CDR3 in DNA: TGTGCCACCAGCAGGGCTCAGCAGCCCCAGCATTTT.

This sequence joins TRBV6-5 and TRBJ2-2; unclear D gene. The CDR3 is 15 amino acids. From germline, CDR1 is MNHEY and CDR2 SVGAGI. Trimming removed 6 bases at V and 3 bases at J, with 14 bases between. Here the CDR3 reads CASSHQVPYTGELFF. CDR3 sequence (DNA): TGTGCCAGCAGCCATCAGGTCCCTTACACCGGGGAGCTGTTTTTT.

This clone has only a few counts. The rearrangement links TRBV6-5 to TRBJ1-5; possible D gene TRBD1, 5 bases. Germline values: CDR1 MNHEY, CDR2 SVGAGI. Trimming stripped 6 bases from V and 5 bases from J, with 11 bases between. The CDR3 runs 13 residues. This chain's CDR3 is CASSSTDYQPQHF. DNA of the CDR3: TGTGCCAGCAGCTCGACAGACTATCAGCCCCAGCATTTT.

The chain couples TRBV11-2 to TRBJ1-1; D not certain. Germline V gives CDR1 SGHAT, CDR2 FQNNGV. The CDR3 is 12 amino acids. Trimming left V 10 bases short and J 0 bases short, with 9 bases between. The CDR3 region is CATSTVNTEAFF. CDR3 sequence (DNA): TGTGCCACTTCTACAGTGAACACTGAAGCTTTCTTT.

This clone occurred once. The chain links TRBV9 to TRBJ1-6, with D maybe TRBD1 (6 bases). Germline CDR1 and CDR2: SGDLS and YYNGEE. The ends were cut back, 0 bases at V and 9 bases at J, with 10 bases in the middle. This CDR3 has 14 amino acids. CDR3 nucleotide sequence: TGTGCCAGCAGCGTAGCAGGGGCCGGTTCACCCCTCCACTTT. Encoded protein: CASSVAGAGSPLHF.